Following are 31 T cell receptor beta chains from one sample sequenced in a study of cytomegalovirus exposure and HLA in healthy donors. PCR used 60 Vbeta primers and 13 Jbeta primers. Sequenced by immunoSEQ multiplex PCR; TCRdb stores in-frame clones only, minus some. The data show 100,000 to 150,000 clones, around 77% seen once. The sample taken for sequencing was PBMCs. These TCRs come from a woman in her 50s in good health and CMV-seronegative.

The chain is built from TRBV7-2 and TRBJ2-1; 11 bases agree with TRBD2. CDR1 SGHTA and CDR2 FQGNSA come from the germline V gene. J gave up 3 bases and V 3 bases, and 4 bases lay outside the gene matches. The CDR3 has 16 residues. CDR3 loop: CASSFRTSGLYNEQFF. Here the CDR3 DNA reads TGTGCCAGCAGCTTCCGGACTAGCGGGCTCTACAATGAGCAGTTCTTC.

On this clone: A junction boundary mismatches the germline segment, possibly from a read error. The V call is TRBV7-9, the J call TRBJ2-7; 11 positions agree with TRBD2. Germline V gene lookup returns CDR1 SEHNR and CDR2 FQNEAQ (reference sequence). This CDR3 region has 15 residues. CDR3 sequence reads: CSSSILAGGYYEQYF. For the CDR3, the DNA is TGTTCCAGCAGCATCTTAGCGGGAGGGTACTACGAGCAGTACTTC.

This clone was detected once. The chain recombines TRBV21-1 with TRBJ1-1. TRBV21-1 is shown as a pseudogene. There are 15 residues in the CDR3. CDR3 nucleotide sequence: TGTGCCAGCAGCAAAGAGCAGACTATGAACACTGAAGCTTTCTTT. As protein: CASSKEQTMNTEAFF.

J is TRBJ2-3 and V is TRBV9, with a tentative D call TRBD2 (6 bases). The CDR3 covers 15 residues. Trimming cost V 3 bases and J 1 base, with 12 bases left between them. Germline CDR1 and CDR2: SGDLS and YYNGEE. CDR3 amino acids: CASSGGGRGTDTQYF. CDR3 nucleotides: TGTGCCAGCAGCGGGGGAGGCAGGGGCACAGATACGCAGTATTTT.

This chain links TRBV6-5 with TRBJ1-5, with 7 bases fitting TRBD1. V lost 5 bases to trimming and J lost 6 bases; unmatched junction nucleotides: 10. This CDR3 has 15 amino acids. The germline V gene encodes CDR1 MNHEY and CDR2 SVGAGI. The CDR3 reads CASSPTGAHGQPQHF. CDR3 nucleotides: TGTGCCAGCAGTCCAACAGGGGCCCACGGTCAGCCCCAGCATTTT.

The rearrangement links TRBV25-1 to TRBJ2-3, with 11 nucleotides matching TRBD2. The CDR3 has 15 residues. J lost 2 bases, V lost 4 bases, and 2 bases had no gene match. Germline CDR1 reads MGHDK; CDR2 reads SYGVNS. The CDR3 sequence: CASSGSGRATDTQYF. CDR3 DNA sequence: TGTGCCAGCAGTGGTAGCGGGAGGGCCACAGATACGCAGTATTTT.

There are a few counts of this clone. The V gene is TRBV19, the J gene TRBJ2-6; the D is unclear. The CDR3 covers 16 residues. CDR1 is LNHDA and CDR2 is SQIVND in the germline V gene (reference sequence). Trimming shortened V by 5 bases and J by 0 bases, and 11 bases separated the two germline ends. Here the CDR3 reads CASSSYAFSGANVLTF. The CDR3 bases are TGTGCCAGTAGTTCCTACGCATTCTCTGGGGCCAACGTCCTGACTTTC.

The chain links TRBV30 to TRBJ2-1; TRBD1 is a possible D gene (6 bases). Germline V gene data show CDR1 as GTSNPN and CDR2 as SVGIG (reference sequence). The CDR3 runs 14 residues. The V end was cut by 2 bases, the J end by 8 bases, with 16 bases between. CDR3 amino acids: CAWSLGHNTYEQFF. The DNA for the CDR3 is TGTGCCTGGAGTCTGGGACACAACACCTATGAGCAGTTCTTC.

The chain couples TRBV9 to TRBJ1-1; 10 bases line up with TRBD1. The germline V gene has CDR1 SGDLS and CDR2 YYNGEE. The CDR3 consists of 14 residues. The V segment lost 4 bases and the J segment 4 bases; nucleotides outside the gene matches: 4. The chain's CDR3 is CASSSRQGATEAFF. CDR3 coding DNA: TGTGCCAGCAGCAGCCGACAGGGGGCCACTGAAGCTTTCTTT.

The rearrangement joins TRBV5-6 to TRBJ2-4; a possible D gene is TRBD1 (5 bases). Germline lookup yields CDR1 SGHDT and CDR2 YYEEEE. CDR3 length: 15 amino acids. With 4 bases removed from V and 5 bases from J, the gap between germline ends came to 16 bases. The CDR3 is CASSTPDWGQNIQYF. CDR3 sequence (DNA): TGTGCCAGCAGCACACCCGATTGGGGCCAAAACATTCAGTACTTC.

CDR3 in DNA: TGTGCCAGCATGGGGGGGAGGAACCAGCCCCAGCATTTT. Translated: CASMGGRNQPQHF. This chain connects TRBV28 to TRBJ1-5, with D maybe TRBD1 (5 bases). Germline CDR1 is MDHEN and CDR2 is SYDVKM. V dropped 7 bases and J dropped 7 bases, with 14 bases sitting between them. The CDR3 is made up of 13 amino acids.

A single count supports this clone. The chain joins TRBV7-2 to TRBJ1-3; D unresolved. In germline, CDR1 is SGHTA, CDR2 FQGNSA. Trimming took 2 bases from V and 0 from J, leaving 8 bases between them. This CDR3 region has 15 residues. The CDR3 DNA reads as TGTGCCAGCAGCTTAATTAGCCCCTCTGGAAACACCATATATTTT. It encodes CASSLISPSGNTIYF. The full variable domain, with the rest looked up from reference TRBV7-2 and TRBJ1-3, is GAGVSQSPSNKVTEKGKDVELRCDPISGHTALYWYRQSLGQGLEFLIYFQGNSAPDKSGLPSDRFSAERTGGSVSTLTIQRTQQEDSAVYLCASSLISPSGNTIYFGEGSWLTVV.

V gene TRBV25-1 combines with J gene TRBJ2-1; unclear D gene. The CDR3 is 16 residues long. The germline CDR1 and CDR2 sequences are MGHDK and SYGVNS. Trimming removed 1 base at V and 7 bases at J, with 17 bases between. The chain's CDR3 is CASSEFDARKVNEQFF. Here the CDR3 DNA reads TGTGCCAGCAGTGAATTTGACGCTAGGAAGGTAAATGAGCAGTTCTTC.

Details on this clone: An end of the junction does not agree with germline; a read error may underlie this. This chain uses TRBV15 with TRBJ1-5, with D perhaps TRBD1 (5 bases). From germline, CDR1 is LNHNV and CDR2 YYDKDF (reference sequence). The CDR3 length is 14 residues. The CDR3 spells CATSRQGWDQPQNF. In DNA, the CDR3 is TGTGCCACCAGCAGACAGGGATGGGATCAGCCCCAGAATTTT.

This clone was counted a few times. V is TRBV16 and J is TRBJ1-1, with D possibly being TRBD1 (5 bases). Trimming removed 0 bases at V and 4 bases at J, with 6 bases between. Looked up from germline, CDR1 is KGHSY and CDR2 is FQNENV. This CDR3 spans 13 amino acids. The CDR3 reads CASSQSGGTEAFF. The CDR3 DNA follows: TGTGCCAGCAGCCAATCGGGGGGCACTGAAGCTTTCTTT.

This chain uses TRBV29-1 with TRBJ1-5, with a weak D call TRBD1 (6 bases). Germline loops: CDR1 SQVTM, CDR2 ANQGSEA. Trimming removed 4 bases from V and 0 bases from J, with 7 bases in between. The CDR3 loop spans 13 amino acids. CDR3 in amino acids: CSVGTVSNQPQHF. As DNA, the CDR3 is TGCAGCGTTGGGACAGTTAGCAATCAGCCCCAGCATTTT.

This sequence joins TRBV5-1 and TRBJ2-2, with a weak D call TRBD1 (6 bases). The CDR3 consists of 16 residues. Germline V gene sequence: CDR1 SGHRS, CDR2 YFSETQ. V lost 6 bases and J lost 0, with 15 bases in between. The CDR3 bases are TGCGCCAGCAAATTGCGGACAGTGACGAACACCGGGGAGCTGTTTTTT. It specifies CASKLRTVTNTGELFF.

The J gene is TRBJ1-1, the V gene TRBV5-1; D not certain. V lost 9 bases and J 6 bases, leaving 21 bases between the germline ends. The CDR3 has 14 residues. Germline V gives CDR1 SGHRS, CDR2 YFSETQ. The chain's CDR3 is CATAAGPLGPEAFF. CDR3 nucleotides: TGCGCCACAGCGGCCGGGCCTCTTGGCCCTGAAGCTTTCTTT.

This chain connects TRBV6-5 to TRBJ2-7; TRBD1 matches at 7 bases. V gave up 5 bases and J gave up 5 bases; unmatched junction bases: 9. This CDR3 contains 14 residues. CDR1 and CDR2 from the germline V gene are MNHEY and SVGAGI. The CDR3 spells CASSRSQGTDEQYV. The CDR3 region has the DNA TGTGCCAGCAGTCGTTCACAGGGGACCGACGAGCAGTACGTC.

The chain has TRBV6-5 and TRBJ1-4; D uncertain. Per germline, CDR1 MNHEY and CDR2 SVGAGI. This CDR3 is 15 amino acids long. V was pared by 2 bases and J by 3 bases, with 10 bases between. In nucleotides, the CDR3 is TGTGCCAGCAGTTACGAGGGCCGCGCTAATGAAAAACTGTTTTTT. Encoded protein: CASSYEGRANEKLFF.

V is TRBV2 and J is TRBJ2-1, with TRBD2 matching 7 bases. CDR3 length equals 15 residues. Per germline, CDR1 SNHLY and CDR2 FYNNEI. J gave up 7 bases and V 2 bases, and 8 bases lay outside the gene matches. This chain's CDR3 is CASSERRELLNEQFF. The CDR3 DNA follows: TGTGCCAGCAGTGAACGGCGGGAGCTCCTAAATGAGCAGTTCTTC. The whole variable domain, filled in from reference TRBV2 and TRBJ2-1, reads EPEVTQTPSHQVTQMGQEVILRCVPISNHLYFYWYRQILGQKVEFLVSFYNNEISEKSEIFDDQFSVERPDGSNFTLKIRSTKLEDSAMYFCASSERRELLNEQFFGPGTRLTVL.

DNA of the CDR3: TGTGCCAGCAGCTCCAGGGGAGTGAATACGCAGTATTTT. Protein product: CASSSRGVNTQYF. The gene calls are TRBV7-2 and TRBJ2-3; D possibly corresponds to TRBD1 (6 bases). CDR1 SGHTA and CDR2 FQGNSA come from the germline V gene. CDR3 length: 13 residues. V shed 4 bases and J shed 7 bases, with 12 bases lying between them.

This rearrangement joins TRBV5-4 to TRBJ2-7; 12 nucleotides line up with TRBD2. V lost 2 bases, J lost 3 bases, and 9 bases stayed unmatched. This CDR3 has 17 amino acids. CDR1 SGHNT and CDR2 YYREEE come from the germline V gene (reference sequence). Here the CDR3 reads CASSLSASGRGDYEQYF. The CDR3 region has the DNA TGTGCCAGCAGCTTATCGGCTAGCGGGAGGGGGGACTACGAGCAGTACTTC.

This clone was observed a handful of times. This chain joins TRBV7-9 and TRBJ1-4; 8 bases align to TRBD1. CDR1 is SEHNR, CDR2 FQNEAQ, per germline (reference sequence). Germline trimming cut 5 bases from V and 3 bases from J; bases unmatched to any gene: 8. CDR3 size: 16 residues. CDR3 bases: TGTGCCAGCAGCGTAGACGGACAGGGCCCTAATGAAAAACTGTTTTTT. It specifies CASSVDGQGPNEKLFF.

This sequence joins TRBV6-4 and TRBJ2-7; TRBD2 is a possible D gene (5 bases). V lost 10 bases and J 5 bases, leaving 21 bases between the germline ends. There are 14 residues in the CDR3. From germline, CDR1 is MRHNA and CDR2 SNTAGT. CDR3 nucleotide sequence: TGTGCCACCACACTAGTCCACGGGCCTGACGAGCAGTACTTC. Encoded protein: CATTLVHGPDEQYF.

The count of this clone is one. This chain's CDR3 is CASSVATGTVYGYTF. Written as DNA, the CDR3 is TGTGCCAGCAGCGTAGCGACCGGGACAGTCTATGGCTACACCTTC. The gene calls are TRBV9 and TRBJ1-2; 7 bases map to TRBD1. Germline loops: CDR1 SGDLS, CDR2 YYNGEE. This CDR3 contains 15 residues. V dropped 0 bases and J dropped 4; count of bases not matched to a gene: 6.

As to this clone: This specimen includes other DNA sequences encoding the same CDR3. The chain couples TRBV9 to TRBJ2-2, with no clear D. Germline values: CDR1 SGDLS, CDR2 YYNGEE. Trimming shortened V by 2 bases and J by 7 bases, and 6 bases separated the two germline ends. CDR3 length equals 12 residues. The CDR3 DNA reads TGTGCCAGCAGCGTCACTTTCGGGGAGCTGTTTTTT. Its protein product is CASSVTFGELFF.

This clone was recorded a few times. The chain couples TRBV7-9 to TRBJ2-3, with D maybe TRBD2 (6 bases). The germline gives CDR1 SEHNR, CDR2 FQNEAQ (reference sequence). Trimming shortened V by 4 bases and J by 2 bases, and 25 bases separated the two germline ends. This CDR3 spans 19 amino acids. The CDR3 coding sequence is TGTGCCAGCAGCTCAACCATCTCCAGACTAGAAGCCCTCACAGATACGCAGTATTTT. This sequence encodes CASSSTISRLEALTDTQYF.

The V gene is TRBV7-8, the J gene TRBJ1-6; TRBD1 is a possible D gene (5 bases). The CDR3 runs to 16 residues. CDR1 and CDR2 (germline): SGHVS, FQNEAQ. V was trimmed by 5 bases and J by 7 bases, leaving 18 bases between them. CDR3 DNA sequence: TGTGCCAGCAGCCCGCTTAACTTGGGACTAAATTCACCCCTCCACTTT. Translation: CASSPLNLGLNSPLHF.

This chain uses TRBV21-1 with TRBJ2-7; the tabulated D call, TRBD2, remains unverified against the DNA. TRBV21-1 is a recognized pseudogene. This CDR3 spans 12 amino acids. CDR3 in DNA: TGTGCCAGCAGCACTCTAAGCGGGGAGCAGTACGTC. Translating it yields CASSTLSGEQYV.

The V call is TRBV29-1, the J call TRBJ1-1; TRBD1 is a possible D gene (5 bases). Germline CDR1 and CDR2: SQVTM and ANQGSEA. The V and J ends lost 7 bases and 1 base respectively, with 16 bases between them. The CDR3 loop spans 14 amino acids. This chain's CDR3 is CSARPGGTNTEAFF. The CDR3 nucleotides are TGCAGCGCCCGTCCGGGGGGGACGAACACTGAAGCTTTCTTT.